Shown below are 2 T cell receptor beta chains from a single sample sequenced in a study of blood T cell repertoires in COVID-19. Generated by immunoSEQ multiplex PCR, the TCRdb table keeps only in-frame clones and is missing some. The profile shows around 130,000 clones, 80% to 90% of them singletons. Sequenced input: peripheral blood. The receptors originated from a man between 65 and 85 years old with active or convalescent COVID-19.

This sequence joins TRBV3-1 (or the pseudogene TRBV3-2) and TRBJ1-5, with D tentatively TRBD1 (6 bases). The V and J ends lost 5 bases and 10 bases respectively, with 21 bases between them. This CDR3 comprises 15 residues. Looked up from germline, CDR1 is LGHDT and CDR2 is YNNKEL (reference sequence). CDR3 region: CASSGAYGTQVPQHF. DNA for the CDR3: TGTGCCAGCAGCGGGGCCTATGGGACACAGGTACCCCAGCATTTT.

The chain employs TRBV4-1 and TRBJ1-1; D is undetermined. This CDR3 contains 13 residues. The V gene's germline CDR1 is MGHRA and CDR2 YSYEKL. Trimming removed 4 bases from V and 7 bases from J, with 13 bases in between. The CDR3 nucleotides are TGCGCCAGCAGCCCCGGAAGGCGGGATGAAGCTTTCTTT. Protein: CASSPGRRDEAFF.